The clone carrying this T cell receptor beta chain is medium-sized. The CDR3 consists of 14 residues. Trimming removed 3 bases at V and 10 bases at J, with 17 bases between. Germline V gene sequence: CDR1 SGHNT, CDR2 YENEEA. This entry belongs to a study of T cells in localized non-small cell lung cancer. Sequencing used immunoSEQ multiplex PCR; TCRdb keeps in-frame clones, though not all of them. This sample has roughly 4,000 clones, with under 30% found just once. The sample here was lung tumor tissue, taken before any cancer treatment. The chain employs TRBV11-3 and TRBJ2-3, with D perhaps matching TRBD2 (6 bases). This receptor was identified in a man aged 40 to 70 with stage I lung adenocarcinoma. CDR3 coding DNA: TGTGCCAGCAGCTTTAGCCGGGAGATGCTTTCGCAGTATTTT. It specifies CASSFSREMLSQYF.